What follows are 14 T cell receptor beta chains derived from one specimen sequenced in a study of PD-1 blockade in classical Hodgkin lymphoma. The data were produced by immunoSEQ multiplex PCR, yet TCRdb's version contains in-frame clones alone and is incomplete. The sample holds about 2,500 clones; roughly 57% are singletons and the top ten take 45%. As for time point: cycle 4 day 1 (C4D1), after more than 5 weeks of nivolumab. All trial patients relapsed after autologous stem cell transplantation. Through magnetic negative selection, CD8+ T cells were separated from PBMCs that had been thawed. The sample was CD8+ T cells from blood, taken before the fourth cycle of nivolumab. The receptors here all came from a human donor with classical Hodgkin lymphoma.

The count of this clone is one. The chain is built from TRBV9 and TRBJ1-1, with D unresolved. Germline V CDR1 and CDR2: SGDLS, YYNGEE. The CDR3 is 12 residues long. V was shortened by 0 bases and J by 10 bases, with 10 bases between the two germline ends. The CDR3 DNA reads as TGTGCCAGCAGCGTAGATGGGGATCGAGCTTTCTTT. It translates to CASSVDGDRAFF. The variable domain in full, with the rest retrieved from reference TRBV9 and TRBJ1-1, is DSGVTQTPKHLITATGQRVTLRCSPRSGDLSVYWYQQSLDQGLQFLIQYYNGEERAKGNILERFSAQQFPDLHSELNLSSLELGDSALYFCASSVDGDRAFFGQGTRLTVV.

CDR3 nucleotide sequence: TGTGCCAGCAGTTTCACCGTCGCCGGGGGCTACACCTTC. It is translated as CASSFTVAGGYTF. The chain is built from TRBV27 and TRBJ1-2; no definite D call. This CDR3 has 13 residues. The V and J ends lost 3 bases and 8 bases respectively, with 13 bases between them. CDR1 and CDR2 (germline): MNHEY, SMNVEV (reference sequence).

The chain is built from TRBV13 and TRBJ1-4; a weak D match, TRBD1 (5 bases). The CDR3 runs 14 residues. Germline CDR1 and CDR2: PRHDT and FYEKMQ (reference sequence). Trimming stripped 5 bases from V and 5 bases from J, with 12 bases between. DNA for the CDR3: TGTGCCAGCAGCCTCGGGACGGGGAATGAAAAACTGTTTTTT. Protein sequence: CASSLGTGNEKLFF.

The rearrangement links TRBV6-4 to TRBJ2-3; TRBD1 matches at 9 bases. Looked up from germline, CDR1 is MRHNA and CDR2 is SNTAGT. There are 16 residues in the CDR3. Germline trimming cut 4 bases from V and 0 bases from J; bases unmatched to any gene: 5. The CDR3 is CASSATGGASTDTQYF. The DNA of the CDR3 is TGTGCCAGCAGTGCCACAGGGGGCGCGAGCACAGATACGCAGTATTTT.

The gene calls are TRBV11-3 and TRBJ2-7, with TRBD2 matching over 7 bases. V shed 4 bases and J 7 bases; nucleotides not matched to a gene: 1. Germline assignment: CDR1 SGHNT and CDR2 YENEEA. The CDR3 length is 11 residues. CDR3 DNA sequence: TGTGCCAGCAGCTCCGGGGGGGAGCAGTACTTC. Encoded protein: CASSSGGEQYF.

This clone was counted between two and nine times. The V call is TRBV27, the J call TRBJ1-2; 9 nucleotides match TRBD1. From germline, CDR1 is MNHEY and CDR2 SMNVEV (reference sequence). The CDR3 extends over 13 amino acids. After removal of 6 bases from V and 4 bases from J, the junction contained 3 bases not matched to a gene. The CDR3 reads CASRGQGGYGYTF. The CDR3, as DNA: TGTGCCAGCAGGGGACAGGGCGGCTATGGCTACACCTTC.

Here the CDR3 reads CASTGGETQYF. In DNA, the CDR3 is TGTGCCAGCACCGGTGGAGAGACCCAGTACTTC. The chain uses TRBV2 and TRBJ2-5; no clear D gene. V lost 7 bases to trimming and J lost 4 bases, with 7 bases between them. The CDR3 has 11 residues. Looked up from germline, CDR1 is SNHLY and CDR2 is FYNNEI.

The table lists this clone with a few counts. This chain links TRBV11-3 with TRBJ1-4; 11 bases align to TRBD1. The CDR3 spans 16 residues. V lost 5 bases to trimming and J lost 8 bases; unmatched junction nucleotides: 10. CDR1 is SGHNT and CDR2 is YENEEA in the germline V gene. Written as DNA, the CDR3 is TGTGCCAGCAGCGGACAGGGGGCGACCCTGGAAGAAAAACTGTTTTTT. It specifies CASSGQGATLEEKLFF.

The chain couples TRBV2 to TRBJ1-2; TRBD1 is a possible D gene (5 bases). This CDR3 has 15 residues. Germline V lookup: CDR1 SNHLY, CDR2 FYNNEI. V dropped 1 base and J dropped 3 bases, with 12 bases sitting between them. The CDR3 coding sequence is TGTGCCAGCAGTGAAGGAGGGAGGGGCTACTATGGCTACACCTTC. It yields the protein CASSEGGRGYYGYTF.

The chain has TRBV10-3 and TRBJ2-2; possibly TRBD1 for D (5 bases). Germline assignment: CDR1 ENHRY and CDR2 SYGVKD. This CDR3 region has 16 residues. V shed 0 bases and J shed 4 bases, with 12 bases lying between them. The chain's CDR3 is CAISESGREGTGELFF. CDR3 bases: TGTGCCATCAGTGAGTCAGGCAGGGAAGGCACCGGGGAGCTGTTTTTT.

The rearrangement uses TRBV4-1 and TRBJ1-1; a weak D match, TRBD1 (5 bases). Trimming removed 0 bases at V and 6 bases at J, with 17 bases between. Germline CDR1 is MGHRA and CDR2 is YSYEKL. This CDR3 has 16 amino acids. This CDR3 is CASSQDFPSQGAEAFF. As DNA, the CDR3 is TGCGCCAGCAGCCAAGATTTTCCCTCTCAAGGGGCTGAAGCTTTCTTT.

The chain couples TRBV5-1 to TRBJ2-2; 12 nucleotides align to TRBD2. The length of the CDR3 is 13 residues. The J segment lost 6 bases and the V segment lost 7 bases, leaving 1 base of the junction unmatched. Germline CDR1 SGHRS, CDR2 YFSETQ. The CDR3: CASRLAGAGELFF. For the CDR3, the DNA is TGCGCCAGCCGACTAGCGGGGGCCGGGGAGCTGTTTTTT.

The chain links TRBV27 to TRBJ2-7; no definite D call. This CDR3 has 11 residues. Germline V CDR1 and CDR2: MNHEY, SMNVEV (reference sequence). V was shortened by 8 bases and J by 2 bases, with 7 bases between the two germline ends. This CDR3 is CASGKPYEQYF. The CDR3 DNA reads as TGTGCCAGCGGCAAACCCTACGAGCAGTACTTC.

Only a few counts were recorded for this clone. One end of the junction fails to match germline, which may point to a read error. The gene calls are TRBV11-2 and TRBJ2-1; TRBD2 is a possible D gene (6 bases). The CDR3 is 15 residues long. Germline CDR1 SGHAT, CDR2 FQNNGV. CDR3 bases: TGTGCCAGCAGCTTAGAACGGGGGTCCTCCAATGAGCAGTTCTTC. Translated: CASSLERGSSNEQFF.